This is a list of T cell receptor beta chains from one sample in a study of Ad26.COV2.S vaccination and SARS-CoV-2 variants. The method was immunoSEQ multiplex PCR; TCRdb's version includes in-frame clones alone and lacks a portion of them. This sample carries fewer than 600,000 clones, roughly nine tenths of them seen once, and the ten largest clones take about 1.7%. The material sequenced was peripheral blood, taken in a trial of Ad26.COV2.S vaccine versus placebo. The receptors shown here come from a person between 18 and 65 years old who received the Ad26.COV2.S COVID-19 vaccine or a placebo. Each CDR3 is given with its conserved first and last residue. The D gene is left open where the match is weak. Rows give clone size only sometimes, using once, few, many, or a class for an expanded clone.

j_call v_call d_call clone_size cdr3_nt cdr3_aa
TRBJ2-1 TRBV4-1 - - TGCGCCAGCAGCCAAGTTGTTACCATCGGAGGTGAGCAGTTCTTC CASSQVVTIGGEQFF
TRBJ1-4 TRBV15 - - TGTGCCACCAGGTCCGGGTTGGAAGAAAAACTGTTTTTT CATRSGLEEKLFF
TRBJ2-1 TRBV24-1 TRBD2 - TGTGCCACCAGTGATTCGACGGGAGGGATAGATGAGCAGTTCTTC CATSDSTGGIDEQFF
TRBJ2-7 TRBV27 - once TGTGCCAGCAGTTATGATCTCTACGAGCAGTACTTC CASSYDLYEQYF
TRBJ2-2 TRBV7-8 - once TGTGCCAGCAGCTTAGCGGGTAACACCGGGGAGCTGTTTTTT CASSLAGNTGELFF
TRBJ2-2 TRBV11-2 TRBD1 once TGTGCCAGCAGCCCCTCCGGCTGGGGACAGGGAAAGACCGGGGAGCTGTTTTTT CASSPSGWGQGKTGELFF
TRBJ2-1 TRBV28 - once TGTGCCAGCGATGGGAGGACGGGATACAATGAGCAGTTCTTC CASDGRTGYNEQFF
TRBJ2-5 TRBV11-2 TRBD2 - TGTGCCAGCAGCTTAGCTCTTGGACTAGCCGGACCCCAAGAGACCCAGTACTTC CASSLALGLAGPQETQYF
TRBJ1-6 TRBV5-1 - few TGCGCCAGCAGCTTAGACAGTTATAATTCACCCCTCCACTTT CASSLDSYNSPLHF
TRBJ2-5 TRBV10-3 - few TGTGCCATCAGTGCTACGGGGGAGTCAGAGACCCAGTACTTC CAISATGESETQYF
TRBJ1-4 TRBV19 - - TGTGCCAGTAGTTTTTACCGGGACACAACTAATGAAAAACTGTTTTTT CASSFYRDTTNEKLFF
TRBJ2-7 TRBV29-1 - once TGCAGCGTTGTTTTCAGGGGCCTCTCCTACGAGCAGTACTTC CSVVFRGLSYEQYF
TRBJ2-7 TRBV5-6 - - TGTGCCAGCAGCTTTCCCTCCCAGGGACCCTACGAGCAGTACTTC CASSFPSQGPYEQYF
TRBJ2-5 TRBV1 - many TGCACCAGCAGCCCCCGACTAGCGGGGAGGGAGGGGAAAGAGACCCAGTACTTC CTSSPRLAGREGKETQYF
TRBJ2-5 TRBV19 TRBD2 - TGTGCCAGTAGTAGGAGCGGGATCATAGAGACCCAGTACTTC CASSRSGIIETQYF
TRBJ1-2 TRBV15 - - TGTGCCACCAGCAGAGATGTGGGAGATGGTGGTGGCTACACCTTC CATSRDVGDGGGYTF
TRBJ2-5 TRBV7-3 TRBD2 - TGTGCCAGCAGCTTATCAGGGACTAGCGGGGCCACCAACCAAGAGACCCAGTACTTC CASSLSGTSGATNQETQYF
TRBJ2-3 TRBV12-5 - - TGTGCTAGTGCCGATACAGATACGCAGTATTTT CASADTDTQYF
TRBJ2-3 TRBV7-2 - - TGTGCCAGCAGGGCACCATCAGATACGCAGTATTTT CASRAPSDTQYF
TRBJ2-4 TRBV3-1/TRBV3-2 TRBD2 - TGTGCCAGCAGCCAAGATCCTAGCGGGAGACCTCAGAGAGCCAAAAACATTCAGTACTTC CASSQDPSGRPQRAKNIQYF
TRBJ2-7 TRBV11-2 - - TGTGCCAGCAGCCTGCTGGGGGTCGAGCAGTACTTC CASSLLGVEQYF
TRBJ2-3 TRBV7-2 - - TGTGCCAGCAGCTTAAATTGGTGGAGTAGCACAGATACGCAGTATTTT CASSLNWWSSTDTQYF
TRBJ2-1 TRBV19 TRBD2 - TGTGCCAGTAGTGTAGCGGGAGGGCCTCGGAATGAGCAGTTCTTC CASSVAGGPRNEQFF
TRBJ1-4 TRBV29-1 - - TGCAGCGTTGGGGGCAGGGACGAAAAACTGTTTTTT CSVGGRDEKLFF
TRBJ2-3 TRBV9 TRBD1 - TGTGCCAGCAGCGGAGGGACAGGGCACACAGATACGCAGTATTTT CASSGGTGHTDTQYF
TRBJ1-5 TRBV3-1/TRBV3-2 - - TGTGCCAGCAGCCAAGATGCTTCCAATCAGCCCCAGCATTTT CASSQDASNQPQHF
TRBJ2-5 TRBV18 TRBD1 - TGTGCCAGCTCACCCCCGGACAGGGTAGAGACCCAGTACTTC CASSPPDRVETQYF
TRBJ1-3 TRBV7-6 - - TGTGCCAGCAGCTTAGTTGAGGACTTAGGAAACACCATATATTTT CASSLVEDLGNTIYF
TRBJ2-1 TRBV30 - once TGTGCCTGGAGTCCGGGGTACAATGAGCAGTTCTTC CAWSPGYNEQFF
TRBJ2-7 TRBV19 - - TGTGCCAGTAGTACACCGAACCGCCGGGACCGTGCCTACGAGCAGTACTTC CASSTPNRRDRAYEQYF
TRBJ2-3 TRBV7-9 - - TGTGCCAGCAGCGTCCTTTCGGATACGCAGTATTTT CASSVLSDTQYF
TRBJ1-5 TRBV14 - - TGTGCCAGCAGCCAATATGGCCGGGGGCCCCAGCATTTT CASSQYGRGPQHF
TRBJ2-1 TRBV4-1 - once TGCGCCAGCAGCCAAGTGGAGTTAGGGCAAACCTCCTACAATGAGCAGTTCTTC CASSQVELGQTSYNEQFF
TRBJ1-1 TRBV6-5 - - TGTGCCACTCAAAAGGGGAGGACCTTGAACACTGAAGCTTTCTTT CATQKGRTLNTEAFF
TRBJ2-5 TRBV19 - - TGTGCCAGTAGTCCCATCGACCGAGGGCAAGAGACCCAGTACTTC CASSPIDRGQETQYF
TRBJ1-5 TRBV19 - - TGTGCCACCAGAGACGGTCCCCTGCAGCCCCAGCATTTT CATRDGPLQPQHF
TRBJ2-3 TRBV5-1 - - TGCGCCAGCAGTCGGGTCGTCCTCACAGATACGCAGTATTTT CASSRVVLTDTQYF
TRBJ2-5 TRBV10-1 TRBD1 - TGCGCCAGCAGTGAGGGAAGGACAGGGCAACAAGAGACCCAGTACTTC CASSEGRTGQQETQYF
TRBJ1-3 TRBV4-2 TRBD1 - TGTGCCAGCAGCCAAGATGGTACAGGGGGCTTTGGAAACACCATATATTTT CASSQDGTGGFGNTIYF
TRBJ1-4 TRBV30 - once TGTGCCTGGAGTTTTCAAACTAATGAAAAACTGTTTTTT CAWSFQTNEKLFF
TRBJ2-2 TRBV11-2 - - TGTGCCAGCAGCCCCAACCGGGAGCTGTTTTTT CASSPNRELFF
TRBJ2-5 TRBV7-3 TRBD1 - TGTGCCAGCAGCCCTAGACAGGGGGTAGAGACCCAGTACTTC CASSPRQGVETQYF
TRBJ1-1 TRBV6-5 - - TGTGCCAGCAGTTACCGGGACGCTGAAGCTTTCTTT CASSYRDAEAFF
TRBJ2-2 TRBV6-5 TRBD2 - TGTGCCAGCGGGCGGGAGTCTGTCGGGGAGCTGTTTTTT CASGRESVGELFF
TRBJ2-2 TRBV30 - - TGTGCCTGGAGTGTGAAGGGTGGCGCCGGGGAGCTGTTTTTT CAWSVKGGAGELFF
TRBJ2-7 TRBV28 - - TGTGCCAGCAGCCCGAATTTTTACGAGCAGTACTTC CASSPNFYEQYF
TRBJ1-2 TRBV19 - - TGTGCCAGTAGTATGACAGTCACTTATGGCTACACCTTC CASSMTVTYGYTF
TRBJ2-1 TRBV2 - - TGTGCCAGCAGTGAAGGTTCAGGTAGGACGGTCAATGAGCAGTTCTTC CASSEGSGRTVNEQFF
TRBJ2-1 TRBV28 - few TGTGCCAGCAACGTAAACTGGGGCAGCTCCTACAATGAGCAGTTCTTC CASNVNWGSSYNEQFF
TRBJ2-1 TRBV7-2 - - TGTGCCAGCAGCTTAGACGCGGTAGGATTTGGAGAGCAGTTCTTC CASSLDAVGFGEQFF
TRBJ2-7 TRBV27 - few - CASSFGPGGYEQYF
TRBJ2-7 TRBV4-1 - - TGCGCCAGCAGCCAAGACAGCCGGATTGGGGAGCAGTACTTC CASSQDSRIGEQYF